This T cell receptor (beta chain) was sequenced for a study of CD8+ T cells in alopecia areata. Investigators isolated RNA and reverse transcribed it into cDNA to act as the sequencing template. Sequencing used immunoSEQ multiplex PCR; TCRdb keeps in-frame clones, though not all of them. Listed for the sample are under 3,000 clones, none seen a single time. As regards this clone: Gene names and germline match the mouse.

Sample: lesional skin. The clonotype comes from a C3H/HeJ mouse with alopecia areata. Strain haplotype at MHC: H2-k.

The covered CDR3 bases are TGTGCCAGCAGTGGGACAGGGGGCGGGGCT. It specifies CASSGTGGGA. The entire CDR3 sequence reads CASSGTGGGAEQFF. The chain has TRBV14 and TRBJ2-1, with TRBD1 matching 12 bases. Read sequence stops 4 residues before the CDR3 end, and the germline J gene provides the missing end. Germline lookup yields CDR1 SGHDT and CDR2 FRDEAV. This CDR3 has 14 residues.